A selection of T cell receptor beta chains follows, all from one sample in a study of cytomegalovirus exposure and HLA in healthy donors. Assay: immunoSEQ multiplex PCR; the TCRdb copy retains only in-frame clones and omits some. There are around 180,000 clones in the sample; roughly 82% occur only once, and roughly 6.5% lies in the top ten. The sample taken for sequencing was PBMCs. The receptors stem from a man aged 18 to 29 in good health and CMV-seropositive. CDR3s include the opening cysteine and the closing phenylalanine or tryptophan. D genes are given only for firm matches. Clone size, where shown, is once, few, many, or a class for clones that have expanded.

size | J | length | V | D | DNA | CDR3
once | TRBJ1-3 | 16 | TRBV9 | TRBD1 | TGTGCCAGCAGCGTAACCGGGACAGGGGCTGGAAACACCATATATTTT | CASSVTGTGAGNTIYF
- | TRBJ1-1 | 15 | TRBV15 | - | TGTGCCACCAGCAGACCCCCGACCGGGAGCACTGAAGCTTTCTTT | CATSRPPTGSTEAFF
- | TRBJ2-3 | 15 | TRBV28 | TRBD2 | TGTGCCAGCATTTTCACGGGAGGGATCACAGATACGCAGTATTTT | CASIFTGGITDTQYF
- | TRBJ1-1 | 14 | TRBV19 | TRBD1 | TGTGCCAGTAGTATGGGACAGCAGAACACTGAAGCTTTCTTT | CASSMGQQNTEAFF
- | TRBJ2-7 | 14 | TRBV10-3 | TRBD2 | TGTGCCATCAGTGAGAAGCGGGAGACCTACGAGCAGTACTTC | CAISEKRETYEQYF
- | TRBJ2-7 | 15 | TRBV7-2 | - | TGTGCCAGCAGCCTCAGGGGTGAAAGCTCCTACGAGCAGTACTTC | CASSLRGESSYEQYF
- | TRBJ2-2 | 12 | TRBV27 | - | TGTGCCAGCAGTTTATGGCCCGGGGAGCTGTTTTTT | CASSLWPGELFF
- | TRBJ1-5 | 19 | TRBV29-1 | - | TGCAGCGGGGGGCTAGGGGAGGGGCGCGAGTTTTATCGCAATCAGCCCCAGCATTTT | CSGGLGEGREFYRNQPQHF
- | TRBJ2-3 | 18 | TRBV27 | - | TGTGCCAGCAGTTTATCCATCGGGACAACCGATAGGGCAGATACGCAGTATTTT | CASSLSIGTTDRADTQYF
- | TRBJ2-7 | 16 | TRBV5-8 | - | TGTGCCAGCAGCTTTAATGCTCCCTGGAGAGAAGACGAGCAGTACTTC | CASSFNAPWREDEQYF
- | TRBJ2-7 | 14 | TRBV7-9 | TRBD2 | TGTGCCAGCAGCCGAGGGACTAGCGGATCCGAGCAGTACTTC | CASSRGTSGSEQYF
once | TRBJ2-7 | 14 | TRBV5-4 | TRBD1 | TGTGCCAGCAGCCCGCGGACAGGGCCCTACGAGCAGTACTTC | CASSPRTGPYEQYF
- | TRBJ2-3 | 19 | TRBV23-1 | - | TGCGCCAGCAGTCAACCGCCTTCCCGAACTGGGCAGGGCACAGATACGCAGTATTTT | CASSQPPSRTGQGTDTQYF
few | TRBJ2-5 | 14 | TRBV6-5 | TRBD2 | TGTGCCAGCAGGAGCGCCGGGACGGGAGGGACCCAGTACTTC | CASRSAGTGGTQYF
- | TRBJ2-6 | 17 | TRBV5-1 | - | TGCGCCAGCAGCTTGGGGGCCATAAACTCTGGGGCCAACGTCCTGACTTTC | CASSLGAINSGANVLTF
- | TRBJ2-1 | 14 | TRBV28 | TRBD1 | TGTGCCAGCAGTCGAGGGGGCTTCTCGAATGAGCAGTTCTTC | CASSRGGFSNEQFF
- | TRBJ2-1 | 16 | TRBV28 | TRBD2 | TGTGCCAGCAGTACCCCCCTAGCGGGAGACGGGAATGAGCAGTTCTTC | CASSTPLAGDGNEQFF
few | TRBJ2-2 | 13 | TRBV6-5 | - | TGTGCCAGCAGCCGGGACTCTCTAGGGGAGCTGTTTTTT | CASSRDSLGELFF
- | TRBJ2-4 | 10 | TRBV20-1 | TRBD2 | TGCAGTGCTCCTCTGGGGGGACTACACTTC | CSAPLGGLHF
few | TRBJ2-7 | 15 | TRBV19 | - | TGTGCCAGTAGTATTAACGTGGGGCAGGGCTACGAGCAGTACTTC | CASSINVGQGYEQYF
- | TRBJ2-6 | 15 | TRBV6-5 | - | TGTGCCAGCAGCCTTAGGGGTGCCGGGGCCAACGTCCTGACTTTC | CASSLRGAGANVLTF
- | TRBJ1-5 | 10 | TRBV28 | - | TGTGCAGGAGGCAATCAGCCCCAGCATTTT | CAGGNQPQHF
- | TRBJ2-5 | 12 | TRBV2 | - | TGTGCCAGCAGCGACTGGGAAGAGACCCAGTACTTC | CASSDWEETQYF
once | TRBJ2-5 | 21 | TRBV18 | TRBD2 | TGTGCCAGCTCACCCCCGTTGATTGTTAGCGGGAGGGATCCCTTATGGGAGACCCAGTACTTC | CASSPPLIVSGRDPLWETQYF
- | TRBJ2-1 | 14 | TRBV29-1 | TRBD1 | TGCAGCGTTGAGGGACAGGCTGGATTAGGTGAGCAGTTCTTC | CSVEGQAGLGEQFF
- | TRBJ2-3 | 16 | TRBV27 | TRBD1 | TGTGCCAGCAGTCGAATACCGGGACAGAGGTCGGATACGCAGTATTTT | CASSRIPGQRSDTQYF
- | TRBJ2-3 | 13 | TRBV4-3 | - | TGCGCCAGCAGCCAGGGGACTCGGGATACGCAGTATTTT | CASSQGTRDTQYF
- | TRBJ2-3 | 12 | TRBV29-1 | TRBD2 | TGCAGCGTTGGGGCGGGGGGGGATACGCAGTATTTT | CSVGAGGDTQYF
few | TRBJ2-1 | 14 | TRBV7-2 | - | TGTGCCAGCAGCTTAGTAGCAGGGGACAATGAGCAGTTCTTC | CASSLVAGDNEQFF
- | TRBJ1-1 | 14 | TRBV2 | - | TGTGCCAGCTCGCGCCGACAGGCAATTCCTGAAGCTTTCTTT | CASSRRQAIPEAFF
- | TRBJ2-1 | 15 | TRBV5-6 | - | TGTGCCAGCAGCTTTCTGTCAGGGATGTACAATGAGCAGTTCTTC | CASSFLSGMYNEQFF
- | TRBJ2-1 | 16 | TRBV11-1 | TRBD2 | TGTGCCAGCAGCTCTGGGAGACTAGCGGGTTACAATGAGCAGTTCTTC | CASSSGRLAGYNEQFF
- | TRBJ2-1 | 17 | TRBV5-1 | TRBD2 | TGCGCCAGCAGCCAGGGACTAGCGGGAAGGTCCTACAATGAGCAGTTCTTC | CASSQGLAGRSYNEQFF